The clone carrying this T cell receptor beta chain came up once. The antigen is unknown. This sample is part of a study of cytomegalovirus exposure and HLA in healthy donors. Points from the study as a whole: Both high specificity and high sensitivity reportedly marked the classifier's diagnosis of cytomegalovirus status.

Produced via immunoSEQ multiplex PCR; TCRdb's table is partial and in-frame only. The sample has 80,000 to 100,000 clones, more than 85% seen once. The germline V gene encodes CDR1 SGHNT and CDR2 YYREEE (reference sequence). This CDR3 region has 15 residues. V lost 0 bases, J lost 5 bases, and 14 bases lay in between. The chain combines TRBV5-4 with TRBJ1-1; D is ambiguous. The TCR originated in a man younger than 35 in good health and CMV-seropositive. The source material was PBMCs. This chain's CDR3 is CASSLEFGFPTEAFF. In DNA form, the CDR3 reads TGTGCCAGCAGCTTGGAGTTCGGGTTTCCAACTGAAGCTTTCTTT.